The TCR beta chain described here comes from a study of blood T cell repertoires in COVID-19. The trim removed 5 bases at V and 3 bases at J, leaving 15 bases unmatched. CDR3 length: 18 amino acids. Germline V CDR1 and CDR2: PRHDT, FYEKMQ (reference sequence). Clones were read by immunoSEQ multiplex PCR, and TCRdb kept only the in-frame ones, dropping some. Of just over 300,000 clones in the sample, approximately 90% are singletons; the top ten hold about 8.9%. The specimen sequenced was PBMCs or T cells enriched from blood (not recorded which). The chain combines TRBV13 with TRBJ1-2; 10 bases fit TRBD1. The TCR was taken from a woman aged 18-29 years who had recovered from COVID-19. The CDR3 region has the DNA TGTGCCAGCAGCAATGACGGGACAGGGGAGGGGGCTGACTATGGCTACACCTTC. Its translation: CASSNDGTGEGADYGYTF. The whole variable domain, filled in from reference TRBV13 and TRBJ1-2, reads AAGVIQSPRHLIKEKRETATLKCYPIPRHDTVYWYQQGPGQDPQFLISFYEKMQSDKGSIPDRFSAQQFSDYHSELNMSSLELGDSALYFCASSNDGTGEGADYGYTFGSGTRLTVV.